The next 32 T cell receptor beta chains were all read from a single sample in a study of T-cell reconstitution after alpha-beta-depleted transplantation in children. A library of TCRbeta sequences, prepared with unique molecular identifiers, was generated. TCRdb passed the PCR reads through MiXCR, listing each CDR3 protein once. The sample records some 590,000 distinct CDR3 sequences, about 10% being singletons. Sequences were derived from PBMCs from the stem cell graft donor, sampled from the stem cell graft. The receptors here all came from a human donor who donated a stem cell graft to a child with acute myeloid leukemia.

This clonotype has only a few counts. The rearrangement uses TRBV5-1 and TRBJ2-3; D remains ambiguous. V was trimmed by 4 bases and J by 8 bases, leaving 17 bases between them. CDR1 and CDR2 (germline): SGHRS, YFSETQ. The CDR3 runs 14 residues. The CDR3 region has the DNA TGCGCCAGCAGCAACGCGGCAGGTCGGCCTACGCAGTATTTT. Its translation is CASSNAAGRPTQYF.

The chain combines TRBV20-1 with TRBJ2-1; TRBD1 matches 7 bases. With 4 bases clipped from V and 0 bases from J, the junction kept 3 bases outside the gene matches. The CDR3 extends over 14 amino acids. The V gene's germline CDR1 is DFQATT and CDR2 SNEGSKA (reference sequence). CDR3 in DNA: TGCAGTGCTATCGACAGGGCCTCCTACAATGAGCAGTTCTTC. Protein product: CSAIDRASYNEQFF.

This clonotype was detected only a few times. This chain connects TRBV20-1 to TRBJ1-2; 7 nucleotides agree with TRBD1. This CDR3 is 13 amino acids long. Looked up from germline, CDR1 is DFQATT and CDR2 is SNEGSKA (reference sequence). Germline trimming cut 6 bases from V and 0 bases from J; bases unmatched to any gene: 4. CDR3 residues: CSASGQTNYGYTF. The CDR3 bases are TGCAGTGCCTCGGGACAGACTAACTATGGCTACACCTTC.

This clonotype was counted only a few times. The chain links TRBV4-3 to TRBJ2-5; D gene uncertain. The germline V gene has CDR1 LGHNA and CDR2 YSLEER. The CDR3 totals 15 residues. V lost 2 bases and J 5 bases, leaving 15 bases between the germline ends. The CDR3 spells CASSQSPTSWETQYF. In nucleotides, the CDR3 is TGCGCCAGCAGCCAATCGCCGACGTCGTGGGAGACCCAGTACTTC.

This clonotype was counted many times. CDR3 in amino acids: CSVEDPTGTSSSYEQYF. The CDR3 DNA reads TGCAGCGTTGAAGATCCCACCGGGACTTCGAGCTCCTACGAGCAGTACTTC. This chain joins TRBV29-1 and TRBJ2-7; D is possibly TRBD2 (6 bases). CDR3 size: 17 residues. Germline assignment: CDR1 SQVTM and CDR2 ANQGSEA. V dropped 0 bases and J dropped 0 bases, with 18 bases sitting between them.

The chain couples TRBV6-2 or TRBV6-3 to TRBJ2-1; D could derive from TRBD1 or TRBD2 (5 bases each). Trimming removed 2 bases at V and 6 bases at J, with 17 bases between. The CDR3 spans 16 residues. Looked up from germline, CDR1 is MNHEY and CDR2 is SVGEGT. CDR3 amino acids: CASSYRGRSFSNEQFF. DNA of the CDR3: TGTGCCAGCAGTTACAGGGGACGGTCGTTCTCCAATGAGCAGTTCTTC.

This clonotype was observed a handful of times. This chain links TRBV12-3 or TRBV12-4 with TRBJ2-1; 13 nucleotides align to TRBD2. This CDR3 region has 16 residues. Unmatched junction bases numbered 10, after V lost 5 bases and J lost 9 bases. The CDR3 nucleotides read TGTGCCAGCAGTCCCACCGGACTAGCGGGGGTTTCTGAGCAGTTCTTC. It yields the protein CASSPTGLAGVSEQFF.

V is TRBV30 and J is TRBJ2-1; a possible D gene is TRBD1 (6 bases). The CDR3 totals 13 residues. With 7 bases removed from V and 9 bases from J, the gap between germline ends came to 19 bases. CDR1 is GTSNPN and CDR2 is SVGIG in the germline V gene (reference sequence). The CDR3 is CAFTQGPFVEQFF. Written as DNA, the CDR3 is TGTGCCTTTACCCAGGGGCCGTTCGTTGAGCAGTTCTTC.

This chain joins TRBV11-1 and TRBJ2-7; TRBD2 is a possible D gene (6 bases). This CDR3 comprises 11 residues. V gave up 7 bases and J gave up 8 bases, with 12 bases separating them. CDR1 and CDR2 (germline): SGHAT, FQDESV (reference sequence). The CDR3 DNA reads TGTGCCAGCACCTACCGGGGGAAGCAGTACTTC. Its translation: CASTYRGKQYF.

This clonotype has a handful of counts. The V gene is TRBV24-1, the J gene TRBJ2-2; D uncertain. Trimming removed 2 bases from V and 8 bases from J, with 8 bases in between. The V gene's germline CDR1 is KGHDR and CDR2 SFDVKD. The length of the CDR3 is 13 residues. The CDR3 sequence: CATSDSPAGELFF. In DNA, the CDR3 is TGTGCCACCAGTGATTCCCCAGCGGGGGAGCTGTTTTTT.

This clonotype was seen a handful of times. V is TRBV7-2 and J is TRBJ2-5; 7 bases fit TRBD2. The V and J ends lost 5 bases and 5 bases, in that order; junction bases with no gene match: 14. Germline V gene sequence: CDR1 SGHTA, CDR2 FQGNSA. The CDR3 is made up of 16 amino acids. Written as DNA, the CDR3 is TGTGCCAGCAGCCCTCTTCTAGCGGCCAAGCTGGAGACCCAGTACTTC. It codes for CASSPLLAAKLETQYF.

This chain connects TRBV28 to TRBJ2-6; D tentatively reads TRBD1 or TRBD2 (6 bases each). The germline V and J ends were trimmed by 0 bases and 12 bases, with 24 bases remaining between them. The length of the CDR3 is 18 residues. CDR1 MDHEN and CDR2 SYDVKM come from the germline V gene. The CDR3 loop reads CASSLWVLGGAGGSVLTF. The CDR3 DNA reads TGTGCCAGCAGTTTATGGGTTCTCGGGGGCGCTGGGGGGAGCGTCCTGACTTTC.

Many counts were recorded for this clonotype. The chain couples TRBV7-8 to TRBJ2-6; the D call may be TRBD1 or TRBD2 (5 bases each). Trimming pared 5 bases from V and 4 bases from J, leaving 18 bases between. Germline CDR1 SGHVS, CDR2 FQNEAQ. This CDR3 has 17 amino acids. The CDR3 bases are TGTGCCAGCAGCCCCAGGGAGAGAATAAACGGGGCCAACGTCCTGACTTTC. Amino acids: CASSPRERINGANVLTF.

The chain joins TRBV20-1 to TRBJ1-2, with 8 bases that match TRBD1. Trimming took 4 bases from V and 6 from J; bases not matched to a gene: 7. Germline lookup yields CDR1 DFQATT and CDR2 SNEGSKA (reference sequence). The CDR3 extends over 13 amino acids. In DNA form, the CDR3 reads TGCAGTGCTACCTCTCAGGGGGCTCATGGCTACACCTTC. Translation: CSATSQGAHGYTF.

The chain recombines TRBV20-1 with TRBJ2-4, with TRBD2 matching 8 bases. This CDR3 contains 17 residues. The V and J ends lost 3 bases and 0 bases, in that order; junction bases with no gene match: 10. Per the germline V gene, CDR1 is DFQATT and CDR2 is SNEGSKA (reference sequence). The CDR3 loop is CSARSSGFFLAKNIQYF. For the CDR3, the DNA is TGCAGTGCTAGGTCTAGCGGGTTTTTTCTAGCCAAAAACATTCAGTACTTC.

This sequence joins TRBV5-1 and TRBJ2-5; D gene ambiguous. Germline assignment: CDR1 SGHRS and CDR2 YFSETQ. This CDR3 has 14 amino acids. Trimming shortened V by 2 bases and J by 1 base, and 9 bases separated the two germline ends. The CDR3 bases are TGCGCCAGCAGCTTCGGAAAGGGCCAAGAGACCCAGTACTTC. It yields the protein CASSFGKGQETQYF. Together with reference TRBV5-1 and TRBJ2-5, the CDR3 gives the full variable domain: KAGVTQTPRYLIKTRGQQVTLSCSPISGHRSVSWYQQTPGQGLQFLFEYFSETQRNKGNFPGRFSGRQFSNSRSEMNVSTLELGDSALYLCASSFGKGQETQYFGPGTRLLVL.

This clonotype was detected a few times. The CDR3 sequence: CASSDGRGNQPQHF. The CDR3 nucleotides are TGTGCCAGCAGTGACGGTAGGGGCAATCAGCCCCAGCATTTT. V and J are TRBV12-3 or TRBV12-4 and TRBJ1-5; no reliable D call. There are 14 residues in the CDR3. V was clipped by 5 bases and J by 2 bases, with 10 bases between them.

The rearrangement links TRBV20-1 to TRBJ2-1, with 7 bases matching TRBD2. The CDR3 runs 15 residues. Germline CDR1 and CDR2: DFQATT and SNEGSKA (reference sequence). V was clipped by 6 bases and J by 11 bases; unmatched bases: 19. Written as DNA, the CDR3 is TGCAGTGCAGCCCCTCTAGCGGCCCATACAATGAAGCAGTTCTTC. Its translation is CSAAPLAAHTMKQFF.

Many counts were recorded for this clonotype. The CDR3 DNA sequence: TGTGCCAGCAGTTTATACCAGGGACTATTTAGCGGGAGAGGAAATGAGCAGTTCTTC. Its translation is CASSLYQGLFSGRGNEQFF. The gene calls are TRBV28 and TRBJ2-1, with 9 bases aligning to TRBD2. With V trimmed by 1 base and J by 7 bases, 17 bases remained unmatched. The CDR3 totals 19 residues. Germline V gives CDR1 MDHEN, CDR2 SYDVKM.

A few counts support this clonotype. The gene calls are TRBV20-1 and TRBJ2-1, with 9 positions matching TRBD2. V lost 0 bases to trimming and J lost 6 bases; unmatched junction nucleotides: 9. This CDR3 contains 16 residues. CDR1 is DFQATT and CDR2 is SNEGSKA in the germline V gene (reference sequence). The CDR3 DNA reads TGCAGTGCTAGAGATGATGCGGGGACTAGCCTCAATGAGCAGTTCTTC. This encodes CSARDDAGTSLNEQFF.

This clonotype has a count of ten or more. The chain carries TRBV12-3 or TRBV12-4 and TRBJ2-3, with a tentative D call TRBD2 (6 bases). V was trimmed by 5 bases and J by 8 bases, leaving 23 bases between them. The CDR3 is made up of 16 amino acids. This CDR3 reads CASSPQSGGMRGTQYF. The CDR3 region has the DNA TGTGCCAGCAGTCCCCAGTCGGGCGGGATGAGGGGTACGCAGTATTTT.

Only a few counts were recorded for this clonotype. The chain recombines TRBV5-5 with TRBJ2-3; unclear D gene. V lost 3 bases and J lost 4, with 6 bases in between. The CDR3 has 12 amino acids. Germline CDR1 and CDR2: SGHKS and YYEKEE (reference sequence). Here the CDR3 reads CASSYGSDTQYF. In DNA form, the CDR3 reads TGTGCCAGCAGCTACGGGTCAGATACGCAGTATTTT.

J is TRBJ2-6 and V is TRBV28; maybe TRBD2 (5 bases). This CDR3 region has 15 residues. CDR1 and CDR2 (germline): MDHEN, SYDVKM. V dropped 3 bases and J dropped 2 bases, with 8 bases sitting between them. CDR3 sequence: CASSLAGTGANVLTF. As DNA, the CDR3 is TGTGCCAGCAGTTTGGCCGGGACTGGGGCCAACGTCCTGACTTTC.

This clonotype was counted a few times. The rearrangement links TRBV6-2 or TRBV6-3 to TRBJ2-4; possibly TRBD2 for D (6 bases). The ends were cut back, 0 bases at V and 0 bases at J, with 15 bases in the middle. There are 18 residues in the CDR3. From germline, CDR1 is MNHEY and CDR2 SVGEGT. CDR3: CASSYSSGGASAKNIQYF. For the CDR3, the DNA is TGTGCCAGCAGTTACTCGTCCGGCGGGGCGTCAGCCAAAAACATTCAGTACTTC.

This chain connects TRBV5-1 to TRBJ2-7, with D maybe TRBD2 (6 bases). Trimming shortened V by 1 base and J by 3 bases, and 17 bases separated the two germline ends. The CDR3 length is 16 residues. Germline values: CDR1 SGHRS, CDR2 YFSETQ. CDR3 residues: CASSLFGDGTGYEQYF. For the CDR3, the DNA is TGCGCCAGCAGCTTGTTCGGTGATGGGACTGGCTACGAGCAGTACTTC.

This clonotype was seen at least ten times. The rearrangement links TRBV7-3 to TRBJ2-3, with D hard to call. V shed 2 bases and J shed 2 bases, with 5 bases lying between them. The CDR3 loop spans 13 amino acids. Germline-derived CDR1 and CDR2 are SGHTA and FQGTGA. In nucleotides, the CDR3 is TGTGCCAGCAGCTTAGGTCACACAGATACGCAGTATTTT. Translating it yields CASSLGHTDTQYF.

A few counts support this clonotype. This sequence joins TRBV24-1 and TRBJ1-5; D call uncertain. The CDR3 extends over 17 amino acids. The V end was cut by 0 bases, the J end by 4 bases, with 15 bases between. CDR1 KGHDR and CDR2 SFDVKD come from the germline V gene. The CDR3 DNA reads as TGTGCCACCAGTGATTTGGGTGTTGCGTTGGTTAATCAGCCCCAGCATTTT. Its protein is CATSDLGVALVNQPQHF.

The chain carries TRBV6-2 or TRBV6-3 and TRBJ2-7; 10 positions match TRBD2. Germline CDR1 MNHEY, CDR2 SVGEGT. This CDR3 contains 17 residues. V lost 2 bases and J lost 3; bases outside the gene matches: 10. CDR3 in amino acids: CASSYHPGSGRLYEQYF. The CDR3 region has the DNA TGTGCCAGCAGTTACCACCCCGGTAGCGGGAGGCTCTACGAGCAGTACTTC.

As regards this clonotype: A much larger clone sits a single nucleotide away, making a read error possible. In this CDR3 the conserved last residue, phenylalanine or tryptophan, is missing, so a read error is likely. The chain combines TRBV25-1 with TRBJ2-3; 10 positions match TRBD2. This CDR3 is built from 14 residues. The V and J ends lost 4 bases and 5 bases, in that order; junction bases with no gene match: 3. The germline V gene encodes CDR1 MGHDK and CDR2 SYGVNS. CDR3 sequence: CASSVAGGRDTQYV. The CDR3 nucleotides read TGTGCCAGCAGTGTAGCGGGAGGAAGAGATACGCAGTATGTT.

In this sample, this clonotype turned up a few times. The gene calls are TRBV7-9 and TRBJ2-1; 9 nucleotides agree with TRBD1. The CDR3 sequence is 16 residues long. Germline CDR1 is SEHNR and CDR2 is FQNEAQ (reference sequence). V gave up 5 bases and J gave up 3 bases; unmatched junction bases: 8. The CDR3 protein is CASSLGQGLGYNEQFF. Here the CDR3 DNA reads TGTGCCAGCAGCCTCGGACAGGGGCTAGGCTACAATGAGCAGTTCTTC.

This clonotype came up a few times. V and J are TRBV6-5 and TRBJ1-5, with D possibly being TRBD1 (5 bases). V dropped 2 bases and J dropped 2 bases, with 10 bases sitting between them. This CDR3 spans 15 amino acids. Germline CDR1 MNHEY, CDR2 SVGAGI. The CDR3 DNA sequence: TGTGCCAGCAGTTACGGGGGTACAGGCAATCAGCCCCAGCATTTT. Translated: CASSYGGTGNQPQHF.

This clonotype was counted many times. The CDR3 bases are TGCAGTGCTAGAGATCCAAAGGGGGGAGGCACTGAAGCTTTCTTT. Translated: CSARDPKGGGTEAFF. This rearrangement joins TRBV20-1 to TRBJ1-1; D possibly corresponds to TRBD1 (6 bases). Germline V gene sequence: CDR1 DFQATT, CDR2 SNEGSKA (reference sequence). V was shortened by 0 bases and J by 4 bases, with 15 bases between the two germline ends. This CDR3 is built from 15 residues.